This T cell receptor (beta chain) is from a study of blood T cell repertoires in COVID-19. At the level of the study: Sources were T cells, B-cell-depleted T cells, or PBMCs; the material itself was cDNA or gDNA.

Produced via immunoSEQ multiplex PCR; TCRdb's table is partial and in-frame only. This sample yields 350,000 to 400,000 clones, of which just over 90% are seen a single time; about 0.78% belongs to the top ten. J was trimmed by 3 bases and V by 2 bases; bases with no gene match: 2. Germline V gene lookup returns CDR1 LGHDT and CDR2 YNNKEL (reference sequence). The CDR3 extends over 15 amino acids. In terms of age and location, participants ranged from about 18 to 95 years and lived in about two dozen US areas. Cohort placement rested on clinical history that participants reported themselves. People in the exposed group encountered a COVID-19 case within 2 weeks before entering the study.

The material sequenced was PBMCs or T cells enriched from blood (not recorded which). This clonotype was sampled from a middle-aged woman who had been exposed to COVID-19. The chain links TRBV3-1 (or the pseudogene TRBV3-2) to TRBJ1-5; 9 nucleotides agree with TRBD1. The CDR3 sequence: CASSQRTGDNQPQHF. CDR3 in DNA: TGTGCCAGCAGCCAACGGACAGGGGACAATCAGCCCCAGCATTTT.